This TCR beta chain was identified during a study of TIL therapy for anti-PD-1-resistant metastatic lung cancer. Study conclusions and caveats: Infused TIL clonotypes partially replaced the baseline blood repertoire, then decayed over months.

A remark on this clone: The antigen is unknown.

The germline V gene encodes CDR1 MNHEY and CDR2 SVGAGI. V lost 0 bases, J lost 0 bases, and 11 bases lay in between. This CDR3 region has 16 residues. Time point described: pre-treatment sample, taken before nivolumab and TIL therapy. The immunoSEQ assay was v3. Repertoires were generated with immunoSEQ multiplex PCR, while TCRdb's copy carries only in-frame clones and drops some. The table lists approximately 40,000 clones, 73% of them singletons. The clonotype comes from a person aged 25 to 80 with non-small cell lung cancer. Sequencing was performed on blood, taken at baseline. The chain couples TRBV6-5 to TRBJ1-1; no firm D call. As DNA, the CDR3 is TGTGCCAGCAGTTACTCACCCCTCCGGATGAACACTGAAGCTTTCTTT. It is translated as CASSYSPLRMNTEAFF.